Listed below are T cell receptor beta chains from one sample, sequenced in a study of CD4 and CD8 cells across lung adenocarcinoma regions. TCRdb used MiXCR to reprocess the PCR reads, holding one entry per CDR3 protein. In the table there are approximately 4,200 distinct CDR3 sequences, around 51% of which are singletons. Sequencing used CD4+ T cells from the center of a lung tumor. All receptors come from a female donor with lung adenocarcinoma. The CD4 and CD8 labels of this study may be unreliable. Each CDR3 is given with its conserved first and last residue. A D gene is named only where the DNA matches it firmly. Not every row has a clone size; where given, it reads once, few, many or a size class.

V,J,D,length,size,DNA,CDR3
TRBV7-3,TRBJ2-1,NA,13,NA,TGTGCCAGCAGCTTATCCGGGATGGATGAGCAGTTCTTC,CASSLSGMDEQFF
TRBV6-1,TRBJ2-3,NA,13,NA,TGTGCCAGCAGGCTGACAGGCGATAATACGCAGTACTTT,CASRLTGDNTQYF
TRBV20-1,TRBJ2-1,NA,16,NA,TGCAGTGCTAGAAGAGGGGCGGGAAGCTCCTACAATGAGCAGTTCTTC,CSARRGAGSSYNEQFF
TRBV6-1,TRBJ2-4,NA,17,NA,TGTGCCAGCAGGGCCTACTCCGGACTCGAGGCCAAAAACATTCAGTACTTC,CASRAYSGLEAKNIQYF
TRBV10-3,TRBJ2-7,NA,12,NA,TGTGCCTCCAAGGGGGTAAGGTACGAGCAGTACTTC,CASKGVRYEQYF
TRBV10-2,TRBJ1-6,NA,13,few,TGCGCCAGCAGTGACGCCCGGGGGACACCCCTCCACTTT,CASSDARGTPLHF
TRBV6-1,TRBJ2-1,NA,16,NA,TGTGCCAGCTCCCAGGGGGAGGGAGCTGCCTACAATGAGCAGTTCTTC,CASSQGEGAAYNEQFF
TRBV6-5,TRBJ1-3,NA,16,NA,TGTGCCAGCACTTCCCCGGGCGTTCGCTCTGGAAACACCATATATTTT,CASTSPGVRSGNTIYF
TRBV6-1,TRBJ1-2,TRBD1,14,NA,TGTGCCAGCAGGCCAGGGGGCTTTAGCTATGGCTACACCTTC,CASRPGGFSYGYTF
TRBV6-1,TRBJ2-1,TRBD2,15,medium-sized,TGTGCCAGCAGTCATACTAGCGGGAGTTACAATGAGCAGTTCTTC,CASSHTSGSYNEQFF
TRBV6-1,TRBJ2-6,NA,13,NA,TGTGCCAGCGCCCAGGAGGGGGCCAACGTCCTGACTTTC,CASAQEGANVLTF
TRBV10-2,TRBJ2-5,TRBD2,15,NA,TGCGCCAGCAGTGGACTAGCGGGAGTCCAAGAGACCCAGTACTTC,CASSGLAGVQETQYF
TRBV25-1,TRBJ2-4,NA,15,few,TGTGCCAGCAGTGAAATGGTATCGGGCAAAAACATTCAGTACTTC,CASSEMVSGKNIQYF
TRBV10-3,TRBJ2-6,NA,15,large,TGTGCCTTCCTATCTGGACAGTCTGGGGCCAACGTCCTGACTTTC,CAFLSGQSGANVLTF
TRBV27,TRBJ2-1,NA,15,NA,TGTGCCAGCAGTTCAGCGACTAGGACCGTCCCTGAGCAGTTCTTC,CASSSATRTVPEQFF
TRBV7-2,TRBJ2-3,NA,16,medium-sized,TGTGCCAGCAGCTTATTGGGGGGAGACTCTACAGATACGCAGTATTTT,CASSLLGGDSTDTQYF
TRBV25-1,TRBJ2-3,NA,13,few,TGTGCCAGCAGTAAAACAGGCACAGATACGCAGTATTTT,CASSKTGTDTQYF
TRBV6-1,TRBJ2-1,NA,13,NA,TGTGCCAGCAGTATCATACGGACCAAAGAGCAGTTCTTC,CASSIIRTKEQFF
TRBV6-2/TRBV6-3,TRBJ2-4,NA,17,NA,TGTGCCAGCAGTACGGGGGGCCAACAAGGGGCCAAAAACATTCAGTACTTC,CASSTGGQQGAKNIQYF
TRBV5-1,TRBJ2-3,NA,13,NA,TGCGCCAGCAGCACCAGCGCGGGGGATACGCAGTATTTT,CASSTSAGDTQYF
TRBV27,TRBJ2-4,NA,16,NA,TGTGCGTATAGAGGTCAGAGGGACCGTGCCAAAAACACCCAGTACTTC,CAYRGQRDRAKNTQYF
TRBV6-1,TRBJ2-2,NA,14,medium-sized,TGTGCCAGCAGACGAAGGACAAACACCGGGGAGCTGTTTTTT,CASRRRTNTGELFF
TRBV6-1,TRBJ1-2,NA,14,medium-sized,TGTGCCAGCAGTGAAGCGGCAAGGATCGTCGGCTACACCTTC,CASSEAARIVGYTF
TRBV6-1,TRBJ2-7,TRBD1,13,NA,TGTGCCAGCGGAATGACAGGGTCCTACGAGCAGTACTTC,CASGMTGSYEQYF
TRBV27,TRBJ2-5,NA,16,NA,TGTGCGTATAGAGGTGAGGGGGAACGTGACCAAAAGACTCAGTACTTC,CAYRGEGERDQKTQYF
TRBV7-2,TRBJ2-7,NA,14,once,TGTGCCAGCAGCTTAGCGAGAGCGTCCTACGAGCAGTACTTC,CASSLARASYEQYF
TRBV6-1,TRBJ2-7,TRBD2,15,NA,TGTGCCAGCAGCCCGACTAGCGGGAGCACAGAGACGCAGTACTTC,CASSPTSGSTETQYF
TRBV27,TRBJ1-2,TRBD1,13,medium-sized,TGTGCCAGCGGGGACAGGGGTTTAGTGCGCTACACCTTC,CASGDRGLVRYTF
TRBV6-5,TRBJ2-1,NA,16,NA,TGTGCCAGCAGTTACACGGGGGCAACAGTACACAATGAGCAGTTCTTC,CASSYTGATVHNEQFF
TRBV27,TRBJ2-2,NA,15,medium-sized,TGTGCCAGCAGTTTAAATTCGCGGGTTACCGGGGAGCTGTTTTTT,CASSLNSRVTGELFF
TRBV25-1,TRBJ2-3,NA,12,NA,TGTGCCAGCAGTGACCGCACAGATACGCAGTATTTT,CASSDRTDTQYF
TRBV4-1,TRBJ2-3,TRBD2,16,few,TGCGCCTCTAGCCCGGGGGCGGGAGGGAGTACAGATACGCAGTATTTT,CASSPGAGGSTDTQYF
TRBV6-1,TRBJ2-7,TRBD1,11,medium-sized,TGTGCCACAGGACAGGGCTTAGGGCAGTACTTC,CATGQGLGQYF
TRBV4-1,TRBJ2-4,NA,15,NA,TGCGCCAGCAGCCACCTTACCGGGACCAAAAACATTCAGTACTTC,CASSHLTGTKNIQYF
TRBV6-1,TRBJ2-5,NA,16,large,TGTGCCAGCAGTGAGGCCATGGGTGGATACCGAGAGACCCAGTACTTC,CASSEAMGGYRETQYF
TRBV6-5,TRBJ2-4,NA,15,NA,TGTGCCAGCAGTTCGGGGCCATCCCCGGCAGATACGCAGTACTTC,CASSSGPSPADTQYF
TRBV7-2,TRBJ2-1,NA,12,NA,TGTGCCAGCAGCTTCGGGTTTCAGGAGCAGTTCTTC,CASSFGFQEQFF
TRBV6-1,TRBJ2-7,TRBD2,20,NA,TGTGCCAGCAGTGAAGCTGGGGGGGTGGTGGCGGGAGGTACTTGGAGTGAGCAGTACTTC,CASSEAGGVVAGGTWSEQYF
TRBV30,TRBJ2-7,TRBD2,14,NA,TGTGCCTGGAGTAATAGCGGGAGATCATACGAGCAGTACTTC,CAWSNSGRSYEQYF
TRBV6-5,TRBJ1-6,NA,13,NA,TGTGCCAGCAGTTACTCCCAAAATTCACCCCTCCACTTT,CASSYSQNSPLHF
TRBV10-3,TRBJ2-1,NA,15,once,TGTGCCACGACGTTGAGGCTGGGCGCCAAAAACGAGCAGTTCTTC,CATTLRLGAKNEQFF
TRBV27,TRBJ2-1,TRBD2,13,large,TGTGCCAGCAGAAGCGGGGTTTACAATGAGCAGTTCTTC,CASRSGVYNEQFF
TRBV4-2,TRBJ2-3,TRBD2,16,NA,TGTGCCAGCAGCCAAACTTTAGCGGGCCTGGAAGATACGCAGTATTTT,CASSQTLAGLEDTQYF
TRBV24-1,TRBJ2-1,NA,14,NA,TGTGCCACCAGTGATAGAGGAGTTCGAGAGACCCAGTTCTTC,CATSDRGVRETQFF
TRBV12-3/TRBV12-4,TRBJ2-3,NA,15,medium-sized,TGTGCCAGCACCATTGACAGCATTGGCACAGATACGCAGTATTTT,CASTIDSIGTDTQYF
TRBV6-1,TRBJ2-1,NA,14,medium-sized,TGTGCCAGCAGTCTCTTTTCTAGCGTCAATGAGCAGTTCTTC,CASSLFSSVNEQFF
TRBV27,TRBJ2-5,NA,16,NA,TGTGCGTATGCGGGTGTGGGGGGACGTGACCAAGACACCCAGTACTTC,CAYAGVGGRDQDTQYF
TRBV6-1,TRBJ2-1,TRBD2,15,NA,TGTGTCAGCAGTCCGGGACTAGGGACTAACAGTGAGCAGTTCTTC,CVSSPGLGTNSEQFF
TRBV6-1,TRBJ2-3,NA,13,NA,TGTGCCAGCACGGGGCTAGCAAGGGATACGCAGTATTTT,CASTGLARDTQYF
TRBV6-1,TRBJ1-1,NA,14,medium-sized,TGTGCCAGCAGACGCGTGGAGCGGCTTACTGAAGCTTTCTTT,CASRRVERLTEAFF
TRBV10-3,TRBJ1-1,NA,13,NA,TGTGCCGCTTCCCTAGGGACAAACACTGAAGCTTTCTTT,CAASLGTNTEAFF
TRBV20-1,TRBJ2-3,NA,11,few,TGCAGTGCTCCCAACCTAGATACGCAGTATTTT,CSAPNLDTQYF
TRBV7-3,TRBJ2-2,NA,17,few,TGTGCCAGCAGCTTAGGGGTCCGGGGAGAGAACACCGGGGAGCTGTTTTTT,CASSLGVRGENTGELFF
TRBV6-5,TRBJ2-7,NA,15,once,TGTGCCAGCAGTTACTCATCAGGGTCAGTATACGAGCAGTACTTC,CASSYSSGSVYEQYF
TRBV6-1,TRBJ1-2,NA,15,NA,TGTGCCAGCAGTGAACCCAAGTTGGTAGGGGCTGGCTACACCTTC,CASSEPKLVGAGYTF
TRBV6-1,TRBJ2-7,TRBD2,15,few,TGTGCCAGCAGTGAACGACTAGCGGGAGCGTACGAGCAGTACTTC,CASSERLAGAYEQYF
TRBV7-9,TRBJ1-1,NA,11,few,TGTGCCAGCAGCTTAAGTGCTGAAGCTTTCTTT,CASSLSAEAFF